The clone carrying this T cell receptor beta chain has at least ten counts. Its matching antigen is unknown. This sample was taken from a study of blood T cells in healthy people across ages. Study results and limitations: Estimates drawn from one million T cells were deemed to understate diversity.

A second PCR of roughly 6 to 12 cycles used a sample-barcoded 5' primer and a J-beta primer mix. TCRdb redid the calling of the 5' RACE reads with MiXCR, one entry per CDR3 protein. The data contain some 1.8 million distinct CDR3 sequences, 35% to 50% of them singletons. J was trimmed by 0 bases and V by 6 bases; bases with no gene match: 11. CDR3 length: 18 amino acids. The germline V gene has CDR1 MNHNS and CDR2 SASEGT. The clonotype originates from a human donor in good health. The J gene is TRBJ2-6, the V gene TRBV6-1; 7 bases line up with TRBD1. Sequencing used blood. CDR3 sequence (DNA): TGTGCCAGCAGCCCGAGGGGGCTCCAAACCTCTGGGGCCAACGTCCTGACTTTC. Its translation is CASSPRGLQTSGANVLTF.